These T cell receptor beta chains were read from a single sample in a study of neoadjuvant anti-PD-1 for oral cavity cancer. Sequencing used immunoSEQ multiplex PCR; TCRdb keeps in-frame clones, though not all of them. Here the sample spans 13,000 to 15,000 clones, roughly 73% being singletons. Material: PBMCs, obtained before nivolumab (anti-PD-1) treatment. All receptors come from a person between 40 and 85 years old with oral cavity squamous cell carcinoma. CDR3s leave out the opening cysteine and the closing phenylalanine or tryptophan. Fields, in order: V gene, J gene, CDR3 protein.

TRBV5-6	TRBJ2-4	ASSRRMDRNIQY
TRBV5-4	TRBJ2-3	ASSSSAGGQY
TRBV7-8	TRBJ2-4	ASSPLTSGRAKNIQY
TRBV27	TRBJ1-2	ASRGWGGSYGYT
TRBV19	TRBJ2-5	ASSIGTRGQETQY
TRBV9	TRBJ1-3	ASSPLSGPLSGNTIY
TRBV10-2	TRBJ1-1	ASNRAQNTEAF
TRBV27	TRBJ2-5	ASSSTWGTQY
TRBV5-1	TRBJ2-4	ASSLAPVAKNIQY
TRBV7-3	TRBJ1-2	ASSLTPETGPGGYT
TRBV2	TRBJ2-5	ASSEEMGTQY
TRBV2	TRBJ2-3	ASSPTPGLTTQY
TRBV7-2	TRBJ2-3	ASSLDSGATDTQY